The 3 T cell receptor beta chains below were found in one sample sequenced in a study of blood T cell repertoires in COVID-19. Profiled with immunoSEQ multiplex PCR; TCRdb holds only in-frame clones, not every one. The sample has about 210,000 clones, approximately 87% seen once. Sequenced input: peripheral blood. The receptors were gathered from a man aged 55 to 69 who had recovered from COVID-19.

The V gene is TRBV19, the J gene TRBJ2-7; 7 bases agree with TRBD2. Germline V gene data show CDR1 as LNHDA and CDR2 as SQIVND (reference sequence). J was trimmed by 5 bases and V by 4 bases; bases with no gene match: 14. The CDR3 extends over 16 amino acids. The CDR3 DNA reads as TGTGCCAGTAGTACGCTAGGGCTAGCGGACGGTAACGAGCAGTACTTC. Its protein product is CASSTLGLADGNEQYF.

The chain links TRBV9 to TRBJ1-1, with D perhaps TRBD1 (5 bases). CDR1 and CDR2 from the germline V gene are SGDLS and YYNGEE. CDR3 length: 15 amino acids. V lost 0 bases and J lost 2, with 11 bases in between. The CDR3 reads CASSVDQGSNTEAFF. CDR3 coding DNA: TGTGCCAGCAGCGTAGACCAGGGAAGTAACACTGAAGCTTTCTTT.

As concerns this clone: Other DNA sequences in the same sample also yield this CDR3. The chain joins TRBV7-7 to TRBJ2-5; 10 nucleotides agree with TRBD1. Germline V gene lookup returns CDR1 SSHAT and CDR2 FNYEAQ (reference sequence). V lost 3 bases, J lost 2 bases, and 3 bases stayed unmatched. The CDR3 sequence is 15 residues long. The CDR3 region is CASSLGQGTQETQYF. The CDR3 nucleotides read TGTGCCAGCAGCTTGGGACAGGGGACGCAAGAGACCCAGTACTTC.